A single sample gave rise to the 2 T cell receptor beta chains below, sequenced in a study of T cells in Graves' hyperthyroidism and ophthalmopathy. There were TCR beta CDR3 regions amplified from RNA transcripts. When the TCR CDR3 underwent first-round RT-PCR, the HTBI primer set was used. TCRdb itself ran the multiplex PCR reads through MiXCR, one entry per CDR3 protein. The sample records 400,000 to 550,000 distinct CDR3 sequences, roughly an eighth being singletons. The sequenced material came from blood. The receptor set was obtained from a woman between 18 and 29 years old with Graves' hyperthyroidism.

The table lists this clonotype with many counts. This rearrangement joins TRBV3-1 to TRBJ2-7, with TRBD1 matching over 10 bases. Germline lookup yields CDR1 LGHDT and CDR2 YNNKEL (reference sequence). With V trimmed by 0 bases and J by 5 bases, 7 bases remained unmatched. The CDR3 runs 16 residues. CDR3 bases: TGTGCCAGCAGCCAAGATGGAGACAGGGGGCTCCACGAGCAGTACTTC. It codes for CASSQDGDRGLHEQYF.

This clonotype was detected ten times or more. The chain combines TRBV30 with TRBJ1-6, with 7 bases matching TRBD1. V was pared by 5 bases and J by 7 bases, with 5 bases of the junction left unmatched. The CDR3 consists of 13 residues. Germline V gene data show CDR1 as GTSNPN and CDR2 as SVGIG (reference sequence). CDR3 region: CAWQPGQNSPLHF. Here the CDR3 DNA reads TGTGCCTGGCAACCGGGACAGAATTCACCCCTCCACTTT.